The rows below give T cell receptor beta chains drawn from one sample of a study of CD8 T cells in ankylosing spondylitis. MiXCR, applied by TCRdb to the 5' RACE reads, yields one record per CDR3 protein. The sample carries 200,000 or so distinct CDR3 sequences, 18% recorded once. What was sequenced was blood, either unsorted or a sorted T cell fraction (not recorded which). These receptor sequences come from a male donor aged 10 to 30 with ankylosing spondylitis or in good health (not recorded which). The CDR3 runs from the conserved cysteine through the conserved F or W.

len	j_gene	v_gene	CDR3aa
13	TRBJ2-1	TRBV20-1	CSARGGPNNEQFF
13	TRBJ1-3	TRBV29-1	CSISDRAANTIYF
16	TRBJ2-2	TRBV27	CASSSWTGDNTGELFF
13	TRBJ1-1	TRBV30	CAWRPWGKTEAFF
12	TRBJ1-1	TRBV20-1	CSASDRDTEAFF
15	TRBJ1-6	TRBV28	CASDDRPRYNSPLHF
15	TRBJ2-1	TRBV2	CASSWTGRFHNEQFF
19	TRBJ2-3	TRBV3-1	CASSASPSGRALPTDTQYF
13	TRBJ2-5	TRBV27	CASSPTGWETQYF
15	TRBJ2-1	TRBV10-3	CAISESGQGYNEQFF
14	TRBJ2-1	TRBV12-3/TRBV12-4	CASSLKGSYNEQFF
12	TRBJ2-1	TRBV29-1	CSVATPYNEQFF
17	TRBJ1-5	TRBV6-2/TRBV6-3	CASSSPTGLPGGQPQHF
13	TRBJ2-5	TRBV29-1	CSVPGGPQETQYF
17	TRBJ2-3	TRBV10-3	CAISEVPGGRYTDTQYF